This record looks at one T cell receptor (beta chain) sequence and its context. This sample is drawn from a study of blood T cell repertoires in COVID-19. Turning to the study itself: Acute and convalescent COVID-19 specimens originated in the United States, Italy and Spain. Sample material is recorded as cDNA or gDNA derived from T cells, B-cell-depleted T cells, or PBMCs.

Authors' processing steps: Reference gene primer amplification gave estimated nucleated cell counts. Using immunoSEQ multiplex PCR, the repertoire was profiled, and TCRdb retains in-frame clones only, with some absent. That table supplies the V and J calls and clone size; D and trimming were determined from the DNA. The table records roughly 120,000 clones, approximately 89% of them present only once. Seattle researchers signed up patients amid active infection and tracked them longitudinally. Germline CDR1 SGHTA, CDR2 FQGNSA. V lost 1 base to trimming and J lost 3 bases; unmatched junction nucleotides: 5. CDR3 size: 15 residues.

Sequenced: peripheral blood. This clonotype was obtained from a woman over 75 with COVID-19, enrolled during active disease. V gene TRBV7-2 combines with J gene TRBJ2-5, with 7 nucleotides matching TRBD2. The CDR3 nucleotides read TGTGCCAGCAGCTTAGGGGCGGGAGCGGAAGAGACCCAGTACTTC. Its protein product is CASSLGAGAEETQYF. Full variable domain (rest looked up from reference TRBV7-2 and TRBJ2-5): GAGVSQSPSNKVTEKGKDVELRCDPISGHTALYWYRQSLGQGLEFLIYFQGNSAPDKSGLPSDRFSAERTGGSVSTLTIQRTQQEDSAVYLCASSLGAGAEETQYFGPGTRLLVL.